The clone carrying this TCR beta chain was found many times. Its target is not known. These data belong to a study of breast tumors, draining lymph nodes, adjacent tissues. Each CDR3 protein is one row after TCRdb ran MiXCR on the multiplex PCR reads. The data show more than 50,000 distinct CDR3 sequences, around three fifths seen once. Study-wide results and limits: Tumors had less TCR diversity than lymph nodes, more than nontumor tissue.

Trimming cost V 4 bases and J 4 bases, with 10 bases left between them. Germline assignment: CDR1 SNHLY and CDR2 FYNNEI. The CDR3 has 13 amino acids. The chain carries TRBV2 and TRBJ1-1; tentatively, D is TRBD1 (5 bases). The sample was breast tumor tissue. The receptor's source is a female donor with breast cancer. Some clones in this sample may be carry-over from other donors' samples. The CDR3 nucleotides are TGTGCCAGCAGTGGGACATTCGGCACTGAAGCTTTCTTT. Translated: CASSGTFGTEAFF.